This TCR beta chain originates from a study of blood T cell repertoires in COVID-19. In its sample, this clone was seen once. In the source study's methods: From reference gene primer amplification, estimates of nucleated cell counts were derived. Sequencing was performed with immunoSEQ multiplex PCR; in TCRdb, only in-frame clones are kept and a portion is missing. For V, J and clone size, that table is used; D and trimming come from the DNA. This sample has about 370,000 clones, with approximately 90% found just once. Participant age was about 18 to 89 years, and participants resided in about 25 US areas. The V and J ends lost 4 bases and 6 bases respectively, with 14 bases between them. The CDR3 totals 14 residues. The germline CDR1 and CDR2 sequences are SGHRS and YFSETQ.

Sequencing was carried out using PBMCs or T cells enriched from blood (not recorded which). The clonotype comes from a man younger than 30 who had recovered from COVID-19. J is TRBJ2-1 and V is TRBV5-1, with D tentatively TRBD2 (6 bases). CDR3 sequence: CASSVGPGGNEQFF. CDR3 sequence (DNA): TGCGCCAGCAGCGTTGGACCCGGGGGCAATGAGCAGTTCTTC.